This T cell receptor beta chain was retrieved from a study of T cell repertoires in cytomegalovirus infection. MiXCR, applied by TCRdb to the reads, yields one record per CDR3 protein. The profile shows 450,000 to 600,000 distinct CDR3 sequences, 30% to 35% of them singletons. Of note for this clonotype: Its antigen is currently unknown.

This clonotype originated in a human donor in good health (CMV status not recorded). Some clones in this sample may be carry-over from other donors' samples. The material sequenced was cultured PBMCs, taken from culture after CMV antigen stimulation.

The CDR3 reads CASSQSVVDGYTF. CDR3 sequence (DNA): TGCGCCAGCAGCCAATCGGTTGTCGATGGCTACACCTTC. The J gene is TRBJ1-2, the V gene TRBV4-1; no clear D gene. Germline CDR1 and CDR2: MGHRA and YSYEKL. The V end lost 2 bases, the J end lost 6 bases, and 10 bases lay between the germline ends. There are 13 residues in the CDR3.